Shown below are 20 T cell receptor beta chains from a single sample sequenced in a study of T cells in localized non-small cell lung cancer. TCRdb keeps only in-frame clones here, not all; method: immunoSEQ multiplex PCR. The sample includes roughly 30,000 clones, roughly 89% seen only once; the top ten take 2.5% to 3%. Sequenced here: peripheral blood, sampled before any cancer treatment. The receptor source for this set is a female donor older than 55 with stage I lung adenocarcinoma.

The chain couples TRBV15 to TRBJ2-1, with 10 bases matching TRBD2. V shed 3 bases and J 6 bases; nucleotides not matched to a gene: 17. The CDR3 has 19 amino acids. CDR1 and CDR2 from the germline V gene are LNHNV and YYDKDF (reference sequence). The CDR3 region is CATSSDGAASGSVVNEQFF. The CDR3 nucleotides are TGTGCCACCAGCAGCGACGGAGCGGCTAGCGGGAGTGTTGTCAATGAGCAGTTCTTC.

The chain is built from TRBV2 and TRBJ1-5, with 7 bases that match TRBD1. V shed 6 bases and J 3 bases; nucleotides not matched to a gene: 5. The CDR3 consists of 14 residues. Germline CDR1 SNHLY, CDR2 FYNNEI. CDR3 nucleotides: TGTGCCAGCAGCCCCGGGACAGCCAATCAGCCCCAGCATTTT. Protein sequence: CASSPGTANQPQHF. Complete variable domain (other parts from reference TRBV2 and TRBJ1-5): EPEVTQTPSHQVTQMGQEVILRCVPISNHLYFYWYRQILGQKVEFLVSFYNNEISEKSEIFDDQFSVERPDGSNFTLKIRSTKLEDSAMYFCASSPGTANQPQHFGDGTRLSIL.

The J gene is TRBJ2-1, the V gene TRBV7-2, with D possibly TRBD2 on 5 matching bases. Germline CDR1 and CDR2: SGHTA and FQGNSA. The V end was cut by 1 base, the J end by 6 bases, with 10 bases between. The CDR3 contains 14 residues. CDR3 protein: CASSLEASSNEQFF. Written as DNA, the CDR3 is TGTGCCAGCAGCTTAGAGGCTAGCAGCAATGAGCAGTTCTTC.

The rearrangement joins TRBV18 to TRBJ2-7; TRBD1 agrees at 9 bases. CDR3 size: 16 residues. Germline loops: CDR1 KGHSH, CDR2 LQKENI. After removal of 3 bases from V and 3 bases from J, the junction contained 9 bases not matched to a gene. The CDR3 DNA sequence: TGTGCCAGCTCACCCGAGATGGGACAGGGTTACTACGAGCAGTACTTC. This encodes CASSPEMGQGYYEQYF.

The V gene is TRBV10-3, the J gene TRBJ1-1; D possibly corresponds to TRBD1 (6 bases). The CDR3 is 12 amino acids. Germline CDR1 and CDR2: ENHRY and SYGVKD. The V end lost 6 bases, the J end lost 4 bases, and 9 bases lay between the germline ends. The CDR3 here is CAISRGTTEAFF. CDR3 DNA: TGTGCCATCAGCAGGGGTACCACTGAAGCTTTCTTT.

This chain connects TRBV30 to TRBJ1-2, with 7 bases fitting TRBD1. Germline V gene lookup returns CDR1 GTSNPN and CDR2 SVGIG (reference sequence). This CDR3 contains 13 residues. With V trimmed by 2 bases and J by 3 bases, 3 bases remained unmatched. In nucleotides, the CDR3 is TGTGCCTGGAGTCCGACAGGGTACTATGGCTACACCTTC. Translation gives CAWSPTGYYGYTF.

V usage is TRBV19 and J usage is TRBJ1-1; D ambiguous. CDR1 and CDR2 (germline): LNHDA, SQIVND (reference sequence). CDR3 size: 14 residues. V was shortened by 3 bases and J by 1 base, with 9 bases between the two germline ends. CDR3 amino acids: CASSIMIGNTEAFF. The CDR3 DNA sequence: TGTGCCAGTAGTATTATGATCGGGAACACTGAAGCTTTCTTT.

The rearrangement joins TRBV6-5 to TRBJ1-2; 7 nucleotides agree with TRBD1. After removal of 6 bases from V and 3 bases from J, the junction contained 4 bases not matched to a gene. The CDR3 sequence is 13 residues long. The germline V gene encodes CDR1 MNHEY and CDR2 SVGAGI. CDR3 in DNA: TGTGCCAGCAGGACCACAGGGGACTATGGCTACACCTTC. As protein: CASRTTGDYGYTF.

The CDR3 region is CASSPTTYEQYF. The CDR3, as DNA: TGTGCCAGCAGTCCAACTACCTACGAGCAGTACTTC. The J gene is TRBJ2-7, the V gene TRBV7-9; no definite D call. The CDR3 is made up of 12 amino acids. Germline V gives CDR1 SEHNR, CDR2 FQNEAQ (reference sequence). The ends were cut back, 6 bases at V and 2 bases at J, with 8 bases in the middle.

The gene calls are TRBV30 and TRBJ2-5; D call uncertain. The CDR3 runs to 12 residues. The V and J ends lost 0 bases and 5 bases respectively, with 7 bases between them. CDR1 and CDR2 from the germline V gene are GTSNPN and SVGIG (reference sequence). In DNA form, the CDR3 reads TGTGCCTGGAGTGTAAGGCTGGAGACCCAGTACTTC. Translating it yields CAWSVRLETQYF.

The chain has TRBV19 and TRBJ2-7, with 9 bases identical to TRBD2. The trim removed 5 bases at V and 3 bases at J, leaving 8 bases unmatched. CDR1 and CDR2 from the germline V gene are LNHDA and SQIVND (reference sequence). This CDR3 has 15 amino acids. The CDR3 protein is CASSPLAGDDYEQYF. The CDR3 coding sequence is TGTGCCAGTAGTCCCTTAGCGGGGGACGACTACGAGCAGTACTTC. Based on the CDR3 plus reference TRBV19 and TRBJ2-7, the full variable domain is DGGITQSPKYLFRKEGQNVTLSCEQNLNHDAMYWYRQDPGQGLRLIYYSQIVNDFQKGDIAEGYSVSREKKESFPLTVTSAQKNPTAFYLCASSPLAGDDYEQYFGPGTRLTVT.

The rearrangement links TRBV7-2 to TRBJ1-2; the D is unclear. The germline CDR1 and CDR2 sequences are SGHTA and FQGNSA. V gave up 7 bases and J gave up 3 bases, with 18 bases separating them. The CDR3 loop spans 15 amino acids. The CDR3 nucleotides are TGTGCCAGCACCCCCTCCTCTGGCGGACACTATGGCTACACCTTC. Translated: CASTPSSGGHYGYTF.

The chain recombines TRBV28 with TRBJ2-7, with a weak D call TRBD2 (6 bases). The CDR3 sequence is 14 residues long. V dropped 3 bases and J dropped 3 bases, with 12 bases sitting between them. CDR1 is MDHEN and CDR2 is SYDVKM in the germline V gene. The CDR3 is CASSFRDSHYEQYF. The CDR3 DNA is TGTGCCAGCAGTTTCCGGGACTCCCACTACGAGCAGTACTTC. Together with reference TRBV28 and TRBJ2-7, the CDR3 gives the full variable domain: DVKVTQSSRYLVKRTGEKVFLECVQDMDHENMFWYRQDPGLGLRLIYFSYDVKMKEKGDIPEGYSVSREKKERFSLILESASTNQTSMYLCASSFRDSHYEQYFGPGTRLTVT.

This rearrangement joins TRBV4-3 to TRBJ2-2; tentative D call: TRBD1 (5 bases). The germline V and J ends were trimmed by 1 base and 4 bases, with 10 bases remaining between them. This CDR3 has 15 residues. Per the germline V gene, CDR1 is LGHNA and CDR2 is YSLEER. The CDR3 nucleotides read TGCGCCAGCAGCCAAGTGCAGGGATCCACCGGGGAGCTGTTTTTT. It is translated as CASSQVQGSTGELFF.

The CDR3 bases are TGCAGCGTTGAAGGCCTAGCGGGAGTTTCAGATACGCAGTATTTT. The encoded protein is CSVEGLAGVSDTQYF. The chain is built from TRBV29-1 and TRBJ2-3, with TRBD2 matching 10 bases. CDR1 and CDR2 (germline): SQVTM, ANQGSEA. The CDR3 is 15 residues long. V lost 1 base, J lost 4 bases, and 5 bases stayed unmatched.

This chain links TRBV29-1 with TRBJ2-7; D is perhaps TRBD1 (5 bases). Germline lookup yields CDR1 SQVTM and CDR2 ANQGSEA. Deletions cut 4 bases from V and 7 bases from J, with 11 bases between. The CDR3 covers 11 residues. This CDR3 reads CSVVLGREQYF. The CDR3 DNA reads TGCAGCGTTGTGTTGGGGCGTGAGCAGTACTTC.

The J gene is TRBJ2-3, the V gene TRBV5-6, with 12 bases matching TRBD2. The CDR3 consists of 13 residues. CDR1 is SGHDT, CDR2 YYEEEE, per germline. Losses at the gene ends were 2 bases for V and 10 bases for J; bases not matched to a gene: 2. CDR3 DNA: TGTGCCAGCAGCTTCCTAGCGGGAGGGCCGCAGTATTTT. It yields the protein CASSFLAGGPQYF. The full variable domain, in which reference TRBV5-6 and TRBJ2-3 provide the parts outside the CDR3, is DAGVTQSPTHLIKTRGQQVTLRCSPKSGHDTVSWYQQALGQGPQFIFQYYEEEERQRGNFPDRFSGHQFPNYSSELNVNALLLGDSALYLCASSFLAGGPQYFGPGTRLTVL.

DNA for the CDR3: TGTGCCAGCAGCCGCGGGGGATACAATGAGCAGTTCTTC. Its translation: CASSRGGYNEQFF. V gene TRBV6-1 combines with J gene TRBJ2-1, with 7 positions matching TRBD2. With V trimmed by 6 bases and J by 4 bases, 3 bases remained unmatched. The CDR3 extends over 13 amino acids. CDR1 is MNHNS and CDR2 is SASEGT in the germline V gene.

The chain is built from TRBV7-2 and TRBJ2-1; D may match TRBD1 or TRBD2 (5 bases each). The length of the CDR3 is 11 residues. The germline V gene encodes CDR1 SGHTA and CDR2 FQGNSA. V shed 5 bases and J shed 12 bases, with 11 bases lying between them. CDR3 DNA: TGTGCCAGCAGCCGACGGGGCTCGCAGTTCTTC. It codes for CASSRRGSQFF.

The chain is built from TRBV9 and TRBJ1-1, with D hard to call. This CDR3 has 13 residues. Per the germline V gene, CDR1 is SGDLS and CDR2 is YYNGEE. Trimming pared 4 bases from V and 5 bases from J, leaving 12 bases between. CDR3: CASSFSARTEAFF. CDR3 nucleotide sequence: TGTGCCAGCAGCTTCTCTGCCCGGACTGAAGCTTTCTTT.